Given below is one TCR beta chain in context. This clone was seen once. What this receptor recognizes is not known. Per-base quality was not reported, and no clone a single base away is much larger than it. The trim is 5 bases for V and 4 bases for J, with a gap of 15 bases between the germline ends. The CDR3 starts with the cysteine, ends with the phenylalanine, and has 14 residues. The DNA shown is the 42-base CDR3, in frame from base 1. CDR1 SGHDN and CDR2 FVKESK were looked up in the germline V gene. Genomic DNA underwent TCRB CDR3 sequencing using the immunoSEQ assay. Turning to the authors' computational methods: Published virus-specific TCRB sequences were compared with patient CD8+ clones larger than 1%, and only a few matches were found. Analyses were restricted to productive TCRB rearrangements. Clonality was expressed as a Shannon entropy-based productive clonality index, with each clone defined by a unique TCRB CDR3 sequence. Repertoire overlap between two samples was calculated from the template counts of each clone relative to total templates per sample. V-gene usage from TCRB sequencing and V-gene usage measured by flow cytometry were correlated (Spearman r of around 0.6). Not all clones reach the TCRdb copy of this immuneACCESS table, which keeps in-frame sequences only. Checked studies attribute under half of the gap to unresolved V genes and leave the rest unexplained. The V and J calls and clone size are taken from that table; D and trimming were inferred from the DNA. This sample lists roughly 30,000 clones; more than 75% were detected once. Together, the top ten hold 8.4% of the sample.

CD4+ and CD8+ cells were isolated by positive magnetic bead selection on an AutoMACS, and purity was checked by flow cytometry. Initial screening for clonal expansions relied on flow cytometry with a TCR V beta antibody panel, after which sorted CD8+ fractions underwent TCRB deep sequencing for characterization. Peripheral blood mononuclear cells were obtained using density gradient separation with Ficoll-Paque PLUS. DNA from CD4-enriched, CD8-enriched or PBMC samples was extracted using Nucleospin Tissue or Tissue XS kits and then quantified on a Qubit 2.0 fluorometer. The sample belongs to a study of somatic mutations in cytotoxic T cells in rheumatoid arthritis listed by TCRdb under 2017. Regarding the study in general: Right after diagnosis and prior to the start of any treatment, less than 35 ml EDTA of peripheral blood was drawn from patients. Sorted V beta1+ cells also underwent TCRB sequencing, and some V beta antibody-stained T-cell populations were flow-sorted at nearly 100% purity on a FACSAria II or Sony SH800. To characterize clonality, the study used TCRB deep sequencing while asking whether somatic mutations are carried by expanded CD8+ T-cell clones in newly diagnosed, untreated rheumatoid arthritis. TCRB deep sequencing was performed for approximately 61 rheumatoid arthritis patients and approximately 20 healthy controls. Patient and control groups had essentially identical median ages.

Summary of the overall study and its limitations: CD8+ T-cell clonality did not differ significantly between rheumatoid arthritis patients and age-matched healthy controls. The largest CD8+ clone made up more than 20% of CD8+ cells in about an eighth of the 65 patients, and blood and synovial fluid shared several identical CD8+ TCRB sequences. An increase of CD8+ clonality with age was seen in patients (Spearman r ≈ 0.5) but not in healthy controls. The slight TRBV07 underrepresentation in patients was not adjusted for multiple comparisons. The expanded CD8+ clones had unknown antigen targets, and not appearing in virus-specific databases did not rule out that they were virus-specific.

The receptor chain draws on TRBV14 and TRBJ2-7, with the D segment possibly TRBD1 or TRBD2, each aligning over 7 bases. The receptor was derived from an adult with rheumatoid arthritis. The sequenced sample was CD8+ T cells sorted from blood. The CDR3 reads CASSSDREGYEQYF. The DNA reads TGTGCCAGCAGCTCCGACAGGGAGGGATACGAGCAGTACTTC. Supplemented by the reference TRBV14 and TRBJ2-7 proteins around the CDR3, the complete variable domain is EAGVTQFPSHSVIEKGQTVTLRCDPISGHDNLYWYRRVMGKEIKFLLHFVKESKQDESGMPNNRFLAERTGGTYSTLKVQPAELEDSGVYFCASSSDREGYEQYFGPGTRLTVT.